This T cell receptor beta chain was identified in a study of regulatory T cells in long-lasting Graves disease. Study outcomes and limitations: Persistent disease showed a preference for TRBV28, TRBJ1-2 and TRBJ2-5. Public clonotype sharing was higher in persistent than newly diagnosed patients.

Construction of TCR beta libraries relied on iRepertoire HTBI primers and on Arm-PCR targeting CDR3 regions. TCRdb fed the multiplex PCR reads into MiXCR, producing one record per CDR3 protein. The sample has 400,000 or so distinct CDR3 sequences, around 24% seen once. Looked up from germline, CDR1 is SQVTM and CDR2 is ANQGSEA. The junction had 4 bases not matched to a gene; V was cut back by 5 bases and J by 4 bases. This CDR3 region has 15 residues. This clonotype was counted a few times. Its specificity is not known. Indicated time point: persistent/refractory GD, antithyroid drugs over 5 years with positive TRAb. After RNA was extracted from PBMCs, the TCR library was made from it.

The receptor was isolated from a female donor with Graves disease. The material sequenced was peripheral blood mononuclear cells (PBMCs), taken when the disease was refractory, from a patient treated with antithyroid drugs. The genes are TRBV29-1 and TRBJ2-2; 13 bases line up with TRBD2. CDR3 DNA: TGCAGCGTTCGACTAGCGGGGGGCACCACCGGGGAGCTGTTTTTT. Translation: CSVRLAGGTTGELFF.